One sample yielded the 29 T cell receptor beta chains listed below, sequenced in a study of blood T cell repertoires in COVID-19. Sequenced by immunoSEQ multiplex PCR; TCRdb stores in-frame clones only, minus some. The table lists 250,000 to 350,000 clones, 85% to 90% of them singletons. The specimen sequenced was PBMCs or T cells enriched from blood (not recorded which). These receptors were collected from a woman in her forties or fifties who had been exposed to COVID-19.

This chain links TRBV4-1 with TRBJ2-1, with 9 bases lining up with TRBD1. In germline, CDR1 is MGHRA, CDR2 YSYEKL. V lost 0 bases to trimming and J lost 9 bases; unmatched junction nucleotides: 6. The CDR3 spans 15 residues. CDR3 coding DNA: TGCGCCAGCAGCCAAGAACAGGGGGCTGGTGGTGAGCAGTTCTTC. This gives the protein CASSQEQGAGGEQFF.

The chain combines TRBV7-9 with TRBJ2-7, with TRBD1 matching over 10 bases. V gave up 5 bases and J gave up 2 bases; unmatched junction bases: 9. CDR3 size: 16 residues. Germline V gives CDR1 SEHNR, CDR2 FQNEAQ (reference sequence). The CDR3 reads CASSLRSGTGAYEQYF. The CDR3 DNA is TGTGCCAGCAGCCTAAGGTCCGGGACAGGGGCCTACGAGCAGTACTTC.

The CDR3 nucleotides are TGTGCCAGCTCACCTAGAACAGATACGCAGTATTTT. It specifies CASSPRTDTQYF. This rearrangement joins TRBV18 to TRBJ2-3; D not certain. Germline V gives CDR1 KGHSH, CDR2 LQKENI. The CDR3 loop spans 12 amino acids. V lost 3 bases to trimming and J lost 3 bases, with 4 bases between them.

The rearrangement uses TRBV12-3 or TRBV12-4 and TRBJ1-2, with D tentatively TRBD1 (6 bases). V lost 1 base and J 3 bases, leaving 6 bases between the germline ends. This CDR3 is 13 amino acids long. CDR3 nucleotide sequence: TGTGCCAGCAGTTTAGAGGGGGACTATGGCTACACCTTC. As protein: CASSLEGDYGYTF.

CDR3 amino acids: CASSSREGAKNIQYF. CDR3 in DNA: TGTGCCAGCAGCTCTCGGGAGGGAGCCAAAAACATTCAGTACTTC. V and J are TRBV3-1 (or the pseudogene TRBV3-2) and TRBJ2-4, with 8 bases fitting TRBD2. The V and J ends lost 5 bases and 0 bases, in that order; junction bases with no gene match: 3. Germline CDR1 and CDR2: LGHDT and YNNKEL (reference sequence). The CDR3 runs to 15 residues.

CDR3 sequence: CANRDRNTGELFF. In DNA form, the CDR3 reads TGTGCCAACCGAGACAGGAACACCGGGGAGCTGTTTTTT. The genes are TRBV2 and TRBJ2-2, with D perhaps matching TRBD1 (5 bases). The germline V gene has CDR1 SNHLY and CDR2 FYNNEI. Trimming left V 10 bases short and J 1 base short, with 10 bases between. The CDR3 loop spans 13 amino acids. The whole variable domain, remainder taken from reference TRBV2 and TRBJ2-2, is EPEVTQTPSHQVTQMGQEVILRCVPISNHLYFYWYRQILGQKVEFLVSFYNNEISEKSEIFDDQFSVERPDGSNFTLKIRSTKLEDSAMYFCANRDRNTGELFFGEGSRLTVL.

This chain links TRBV6-5 with TRBJ1-1; D gene ambiguous. There are 13 residues in the CDR3. Germline assignment: CDR1 MNHEY and CDR2 SVGAGI. The germline V and J ends were trimmed by 10 bases and 5 bases, with 17 bases remaining between them. CDR3 loop: CATPALGVTEAFF. Written as DNA, the CDR3 is TGTGCCACTCCGGCTCTCGGGGTTACTGAAGCTTTCTTT.

V and J are TRBV7-9 and TRBJ1-1; TRBD1 is a possible D gene (5 bases). The length of the CDR3 is 16 residues. The V gene's germline CDR1 is SEHNR and CDR2 FQNEAQ (reference sequence). V lost 5 bases and J lost 0, with 16 bases in between. CDR3 protein: CASSPQLPTVNTEAFF. For the CDR3, the DNA is TGTGCCAGCAGCCCCCAATTACCGACAGTGAACACTGAAGCTTTCTTT.

The rearrangement joins TRBV30 to TRBJ2-7, with D possibly TRBD2 on 5 matching bases. The CDR3 is 12 residues long. V gave up 2 bases and J gave up 7 bases, with 12 bases separating them. Germline CDR1 reads GTSNPN; CDR2 reads SVGIG (reference sequence). CDR3 DNA: TGTGCCTGGAGTCCAAGCGGCGGGGAGCAGTACTTC. This encodes CAWSPSGGEQYF.

The chain combines TRBV18 with TRBJ2-5, with 7 bases aligning to TRBD1. The germline V gene has CDR1 KGHSH and CDR2 LQKENI. This CDR3 is 14 amino acids long. Trimming cost V 3 bases and J 4 bases; bases outside gene matches: 5. The CDR3 DNA reads as TGTGCCAGCTCACCGACAGGGACCCGAGAGACCCAGTACTTC. Protein product: CASSPTGTRETQYF.

The J gene is TRBJ2-2, the V gene TRBV25-1; 7 positions agree with TRBD1. The ends lost 3 bases at V and 7 bases at J; junction bases unmatched: 8. Germline V lookup: CDR1 MGHDK, CDR2 SYGVNS. The CDR3 is 15 amino acids. The DNA of the CDR3 is TGTGCCAGCAGTGAGCAGACAGGGTTAGGCGGGGAGCTGTTTTTT. Encoded protein: CASSEQTGLGGELFF.

The V call is TRBV3-1 (or the pseudogene TRBV3-2), the J call TRBJ2-5; 12 nucleotides match TRBD2. This CDR3 comprises 20 residues. Germline CDR1 is LGHDT and CDR2 is YNNKEL (reference sequence). V lost 1 base to trimming and J lost 5 bases; unmatched junction nucleotides: 17. DNA for the CDR3: TGTGCCAGCAGCCAAGTTTCTCTGACCACTGGACTAGCGGGGTGGGAGACCCAGTACTTC. Amino acids: CASSQVSLTTGLAGWETQYF.

This chain connects TRBV20-1 to TRBJ2-5, with D maybe TRBD1 (6 bases). Germline V CDR1 and CDR2: DFQATT, SNEGSKA (reference sequence). The length of the CDR3 is 14 residues. Trimming removed 3 bases from V and 2 bases from J, with 13 bases in between. The CDR3 reads CSASAGVWQETQYF. Written as DNA, the CDR3 is TGCAGTGCTAGTGCAGGGGTTTGGCAAGAGACCCAGTACTTC.

The chain joins TRBV15 to TRBJ2-1; D might be TRBD2 (6 bases). This CDR3 spans 17 amino acids. Germline CDR1 LNHNV, CDR2 YYDKDF (reference sequence). Trimming removed 0 bases from V and 1 base from J, with 13 bases in between. CDR3 loop: CATSRDALSGSYNEQFF. CDR3 DNA: TGTGCCACCAGCAGAGATGCATTGAGCGGGTCCTACAATGAGCAGTTCTTC.

The chain recombines TRBV7-2 with TRBJ2-1, with 13 bases matching TRBD2. Trimming took 5 bases from V and 10 from J; bases not matched to a gene: 11. CDR1 and CDR2 (germline): SGHTA, FQGNSA. The length of the CDR3 is 16 residues. CDR3 region: CASSLNGLAGAEEQFF. The DNA for the CDR3 is TGTGCCAGCAGCCTTAATGGACTAGCGGGGGCGGAGGAGCAGTTCTTC.

This clone was seen more than once but under ten times. The chain combines TRBV4-1 with TRBJ2-5; a weak D match, TRBD1 (6 bases). The germline V gene encodes CDR1 MGHRA and CDR2 YSYEKL. V was pared by 1 base and J by 5 bases, with 14 bases between. The CDR3 extends over 15 amino acids. The CDR3 DNA sequence: TGCGCCAGCAGCCAAGGGTTGGGGGCGCAGGAGACCCAGTACTTC. Its translation is CASSQGLGAQETQYF.

As DNA, the CDR3 is TGTGCCAGCAGGGACAGCTCTGGAAACACCATATATTTT. It codes for CASRDSSGNTIYF. The V and J genes are TRBV14 and TRBJ1-3; D perhaps matches TRBD1 (6 bases). V shed 6 bases and J shed 0 bases, with 6 bases lying between them. This CDR3 contains 13 residues. CDR1 is SGHDN and CDR2 is FVKESK in the germline V gene.

This chain uses TRBV21-1 with TRBJ1-5. TRBV21-1 is a pseudogene segment. The CDR3 totals 17 residues. CDR3 sequence (DNA): TGTGCCAGCAGCAAAAAGTTCGCATTTTTTAGCGATCAGCCCCAGCATTTT. It yields the protein CASSKKFAFFSDQPQHF.

The chain is built from TRBV5-4 and TRBJ1-3, with a tentative D call TRBD1 (5 bases). The V gene's germline CDR1 is SGHNT and CDR2 YYREEE (reference sequence). The CDR3 totals 16 residues. V lost 0 bases to trimming and J lost 0 bases, with 10 bases between them. The CDR3 coding sequence is TGTGCCAGCAGCTTGGAGGAGGGACGCTCTGGAAACACCATATATTTT. It codes for CASSLEEGRSGNTIYF. The full variable domain, its missing parts supplied by reference TRBV5-4 and TRBJ1-3, is ETGVTQSPTHLIKTRGQQVTLRCSSQSGHNTVSWYQQALGQGPQFIFQYYREEENGRGNFPPRFSGLQFPNYSSELNVNALELDDSALYLCASSLEEGRSGNTIYFGEGSWLTVV.

This chain joins TRBV7-8 and TRBJ2-7; TRBD2 is a possible D gene (7 bases). This CDR3 is built from 12 residues. Looked up from germline, CDR1 is SGHVS and CDR2 is FQNEAQ. CDR3 in amino acids: CDGEGGSYEQYF. CDR3 sequence (DNA): TGTGACGGGGAGGGGGGTTCCTACGAGCAGTACTTC.

The chain combines TRBV28 with TRBJ2-1; 8 bases are a match to TRBD2. The CDR3 runs 17 residues. V lost 6 bases, J lost 2 bases, and 12 bases stayed unmatched. Looked up from germline, CDR1 is MDHEN and CDR2 is SYDVKM. DNA for the CDR3: TGTGCCAGCAGCGGCGACGGGGGGGCCCTCGCCTACAATGAGCAGTTCTTC. This translates into CASSGDGGALAYNEQFF.

V gene TRBV25-1 combines with J gene TRBJ2-2, with a possible D match to TRBD2 (6 bases). Trimming took 7 bases from V and 5 from J, leaving 14 bases between them. Germline V gene lookup returns CDR1 MGHDK and CDR2 SYGVNS. The length of the CDR3 is 14 residues. The CDR3 bases are TGTGCCAGCAACGGCGGGGATGGGACCGGGGAGCTGTTTTTT. Translation: CASNGGDGTGELFF. Complete variable domain (other parts from reference TRBV25-1 and TRBJ2-2): EADIYQTPRYLVIGTGKKITLECSQTMGHDKMYWYQQDPGMELHLIHYSYGVNSTEKGDLSSESTVSRIRTEHFPLTLESARPSHTSQYLCASNGGDGTGELFFGEGSRLTVL.

The V gene is TRBV19, the J gene TRBJ2-7; TRBD1 is a possible D gene (5 bases). With 10 bases removed from V and 0 bases from J, the gap between germline ends came to 16 bases. This CDR3 is built from 14 residues. CDR1 and CDR2 from the germline V gene are LNHDA and SQIVND (reference sequence). CDR3 sequence (DNA): TGTGCCACCGGCGTCGTTCAGGGCTCCTACGAGCAGTACTTC. It specifies CATGVVQGSYEQYF.

V gene TRBV19 combines with J gene TRBJ2-1, with D perhaps TRBD1 (6 bases). CDR3 size: 17 residues. CDR1 and CDR2 from the germline V gene are LNHDA and SQIVND (reference sequence). Trimming took off 4 bases at V and 7 bases at J, with 23 bases between the two ends. The CDR3 spells CASSRGKQGGFGNEQFF. The CDR3 DNA follows: TGTGCCAGTAGTAGGGGGAAACAGGGTGGTTTTGGGAATGAGCAGTTCTTC.

The chain joins TRBV19 to TRBJ1-2; 9 positions agree with TRBD1. The CDR3 contains 13 residues. Per the germline V gene, CDR1 is LNHDA and CDR2 is SQIVND (reference sequence). The V gene end was trimmed by 1 base and the J gene end by 8 bases; junction bases not matched to a gene: 2. The CDR3 DNA is TGTGCCAGTAGTATAGCCGGACAGGGGGGCTACACCTTC. This gives the protein CASSIAGQGGYTF.

This chain uses TRBV29-1 with TRBJ2-7; TRBD2 aligns across 14 bases. V lost 2 bases and J lost 6; bases outside the gene matches: 9. Germline V gene data show CDR1 as SQVTM and CDR2 as ANQGSEA. This CDR3 is 16 amino acids long. The CDR3 DNA follows: TGCAGCGTTGAATCTGGGACTAGCGGGAGACACTCCGAGCAGTACTTC. It specifies CSVESGTSGRHSEQYF.

V usage is TRBV5-1 and J usage is TRBJ2-5, with D possibly being TRBD2 (5 bases). Germline assignment: CDR1 SGHRS and CDR2 YFSETQ. V was shortened by 4 bases and J by 1 base, with 11 bases between the two germline ends. This CDR3 region has 14 residues. CDR3 in amino acids: CASSIGGGQETQYF. As DNA, the CDR3 is TGCGCCAGCAGCATTGGAGGCGGCCAAGAGACCCAGTACTTC.

The chain combines TRBV7-8 with TRBJ2-5; TRBD2 might be the D (7 bases). The CDR3 runs 18 residues. Germline V gene sequence: CDR1 SGHVS, CDR2 FQNEAQ. Trimming left V 11 bases short and J 5 bases short, with 33 bases between. The CDR3 sequence is CAASNQQGGARGWETQYF. CDR3 nucleotides: TGTGCCGCCAGCAACCAGCAAGGGGGGGCGCGGGGTTGGGAGACCCAGTACTTC.

The V gene is TRBV19, the J gene TRBJ2-3; 7 positions match TRBD2. Trimming removed 3 bases from V and 0 bases from J; junction bases left unmatched: 6. Germline loops: CDR1 LNHDA, CDR2 SQIVND (reference sequence). There are 16 residues in the CDR3. CDR3 bases: TGTGCCAGTAGTATTAAGTGGGGGGGGAGCACAGATACGCAGTATTTT. It encodes CASSIKWGGSTDTQYF. The variable domain in full, completed from reference TRBV19 and TRBJ2-3, reads DGGITQSPKYLFRKEGQNVTLSCEQNLNHDAMYWYRQDPGQGLRLIYYSQIVNDFQKGDIAEGYSVSREKKESFPLTVTSAQKNPTAFYLCASSIKWGGSTDTQYFGPGTRLTVL.